Given below is one T cell receptor (beta chain) in context. Its specificity is not known. This PCR relied on a set of 60 Vbeta primers and 13 Jbeta primers. TCRdb keeps only in-frame clones here, not all; method: immunoSEQ multiplex PCR. The sample shows under 130,000 clones, roughly three quarters of them seen only once. The sample originates from a study of cytomegalovirus exposure and HLA in healthy donors. Per germline, CDR1 MNHNS and CDR2 SASEGT. With V trimmed by 6 bases and J by 8 bases, 5 bases remained unmatched. The CDR3 loop spans 13 amino acids. Points from the study as a whole: A later look showed TCR association rates differing by HLA locus, highest for DRB1 and lowest for HLA-C. The study listed around 150 cytomegalovirus-associated TCR beta chains.

The clonotype comes from a male donor in good health and CMV-seronegative. The sequencing sample was made of PBMCs. The chain carries TRBV6-1 and TRBJ2-3; 10 bases line up with TRBD2. CDR3 sequence reads: CASRGLAPGTQYF. The CDR3 DNA sequence: TGTGCCAGCAGGGGACTAGCGCCCGGTACGCAGTATTTT.